This TCR beta chain originates from a study of Ad26.COV2.S vaccination and SARS-CoV-2 variants. Study findings and constraints: Reported post-vaccination CD8+ and CD4+ T cell responses to spike showed substantial breadth.

Specified treatment: roughly 18 received Ad26.COV2.S at low or high dose, single or two shots; 5 received placebo; per-sample allocation not given. Specimens were obtained on day 63 following the first vaccine or placebo injection. Trimming took 3 bases from V and 13 from J, leaving 22 bases between them. The CDR3 sequence is 15 residues long. Germline lookup yields CDR1 LNHDA and CDR2 SQIVND (reference sequence). The method was immunoSEQ multiplex PCR; TCRdb's version includes in-frame clones alone and lacks a portion of them. The sample has about 350,000 clones, about 89% seen once; the top ten hold approximately 4.5%. This clone was recorded only once. Its target is not known.

Sequenced here: peripheral blood, sampled in a trial of Ad26.COV2.S vaccine versus placebo. This sequence was found in a person between 18 and 65 years old who received the Ad26.COV2.S COVID-19 vaccine or a placebo. The chain has TRBV19 and TRBJ1-5; D gene unclear. The chain's CDR3 is CASSIYTAKQTVQHF. The DNA of the CDR3 is TGTGCCAGTAGTATTTATACGGCGAAGCAGACCGTTCAGCATTTT.